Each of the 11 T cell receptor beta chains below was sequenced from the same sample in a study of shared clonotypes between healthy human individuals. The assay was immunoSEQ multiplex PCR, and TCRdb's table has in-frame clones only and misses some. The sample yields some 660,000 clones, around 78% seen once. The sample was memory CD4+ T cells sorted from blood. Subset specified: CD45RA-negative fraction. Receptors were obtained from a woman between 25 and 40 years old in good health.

CDR3 amino acids: CASRVTGSAHEQYF. In DNA form, the CDR3 reads TGTGCCAGCAGAGTAACAGGCTCCGCGCACGAGCAGTACTTC. The chain carries TRBV27 and TRBJ2-7; tentatively, D is TRBD1 (5 bases). Trimming took off 6 bases at V and 5 bases at J, with 17 bases between the two ends. The CDR3 is made up of 14 amino acids. The germline V gene encodes CDR1 MNHEY and CDR2 SMNVEV (reference sequence).

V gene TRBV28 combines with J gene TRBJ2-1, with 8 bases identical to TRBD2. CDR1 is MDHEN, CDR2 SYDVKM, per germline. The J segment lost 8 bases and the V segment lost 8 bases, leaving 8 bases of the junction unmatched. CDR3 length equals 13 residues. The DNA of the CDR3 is TGTGCCAGCTATAGGGGACTAGGATATGAGCAGTTCTTC. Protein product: CASYRGLGYEQFF.

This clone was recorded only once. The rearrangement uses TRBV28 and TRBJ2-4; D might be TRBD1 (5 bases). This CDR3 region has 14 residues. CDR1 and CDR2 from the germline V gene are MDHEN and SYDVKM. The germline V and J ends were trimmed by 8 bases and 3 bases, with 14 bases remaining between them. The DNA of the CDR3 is TGTGCCAGCCAGGGCCTCCCCGGCAAAAACATTCAGTACTTC. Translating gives CASQGLPGKNIQYF.

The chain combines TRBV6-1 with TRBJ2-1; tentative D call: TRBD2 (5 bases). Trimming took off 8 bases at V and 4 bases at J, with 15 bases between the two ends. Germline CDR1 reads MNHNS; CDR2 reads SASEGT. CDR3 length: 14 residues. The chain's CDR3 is CASGIPRTYNEQFF. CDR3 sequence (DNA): TGTGCCAGCGGAATTCCTCGGACTTACAATGAGCAGTTCTTC.

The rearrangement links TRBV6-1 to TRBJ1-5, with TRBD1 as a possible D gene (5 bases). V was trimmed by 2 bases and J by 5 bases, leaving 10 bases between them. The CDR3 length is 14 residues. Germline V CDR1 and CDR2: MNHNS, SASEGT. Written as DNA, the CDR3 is TGTGCCAGCAGTGAAATGGACATTGATCAGCCCCAGCATTTT. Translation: CASSEMDIDQPQHF.

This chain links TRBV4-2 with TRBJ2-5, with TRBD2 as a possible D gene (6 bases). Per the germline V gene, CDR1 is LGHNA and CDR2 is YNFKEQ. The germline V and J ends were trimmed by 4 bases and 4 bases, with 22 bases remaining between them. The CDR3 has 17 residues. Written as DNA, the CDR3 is TGTGCCAGCAGCCCCTATTGGGCTTCGGGAGCGCGAGAGACCCAGTACTTC. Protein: CASSPYWASGARETQYF.

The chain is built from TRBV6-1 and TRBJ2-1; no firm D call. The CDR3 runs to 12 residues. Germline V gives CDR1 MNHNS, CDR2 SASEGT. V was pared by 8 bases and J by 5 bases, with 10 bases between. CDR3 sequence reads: CASLMSDNEQFF. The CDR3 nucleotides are TGTGCCAGCCTCATGAGTGACAATGAGCAGTTCTTC.

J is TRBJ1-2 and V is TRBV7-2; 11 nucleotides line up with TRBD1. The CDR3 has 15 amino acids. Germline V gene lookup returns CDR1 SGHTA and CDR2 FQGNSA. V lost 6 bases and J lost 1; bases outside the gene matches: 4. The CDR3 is CASRPGQGVNYGYTF. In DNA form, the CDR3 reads TGTGCCAGCAGGCCGGGACAGGGGGTTAACTATGGCTACACCTTC.

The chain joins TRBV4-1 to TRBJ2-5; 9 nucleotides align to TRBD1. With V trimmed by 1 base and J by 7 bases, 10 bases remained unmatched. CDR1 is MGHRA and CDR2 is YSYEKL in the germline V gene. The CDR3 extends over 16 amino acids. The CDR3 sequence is CASSQGFGTGSGTQYF. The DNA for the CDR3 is TGCGCCAGCAGCCAAGGATTCGGGACAGGGTCCGGGACCCAGTACTTC.

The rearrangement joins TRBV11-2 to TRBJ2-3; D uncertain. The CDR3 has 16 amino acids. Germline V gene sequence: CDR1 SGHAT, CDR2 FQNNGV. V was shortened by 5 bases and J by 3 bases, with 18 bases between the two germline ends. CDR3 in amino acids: CASSPRRSSRTDTQYF. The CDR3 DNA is TGTGCCAGCAGCCCACGACGCAGCTCTCGGACAGATACGCAGTATTTT.

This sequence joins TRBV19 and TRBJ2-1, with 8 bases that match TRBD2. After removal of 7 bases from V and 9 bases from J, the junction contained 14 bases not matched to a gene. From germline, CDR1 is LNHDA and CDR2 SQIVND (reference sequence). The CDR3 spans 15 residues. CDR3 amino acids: CASTSPGLAFGEQFF. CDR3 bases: TGTGCCAGTACCTCCCCCGGACTAGCCTTCGGTGAGCAGTTCTTC.